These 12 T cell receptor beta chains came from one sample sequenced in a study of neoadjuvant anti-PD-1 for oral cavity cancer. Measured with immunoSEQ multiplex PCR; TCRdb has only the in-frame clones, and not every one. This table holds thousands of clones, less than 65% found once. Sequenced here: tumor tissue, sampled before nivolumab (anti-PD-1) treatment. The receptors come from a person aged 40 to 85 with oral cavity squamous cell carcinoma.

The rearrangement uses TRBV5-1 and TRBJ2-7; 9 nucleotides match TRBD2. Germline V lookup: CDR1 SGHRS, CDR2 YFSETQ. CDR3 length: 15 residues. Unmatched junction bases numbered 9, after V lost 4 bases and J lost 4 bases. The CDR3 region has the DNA TGCGCCAGCAGCGTTTATAGCGGGAGTGAGTACGAGCAGTACTTC. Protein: CASSVYSGSEYEQYF.

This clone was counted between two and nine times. Here the CDR3 DNA reads TGCGCCAGCAGCTACGGACAGAGTGAAGCTTTCTTT. As protein: CASSYGQSEAFF. The V gene is TRBV5-1, the J gene TRBJ1-1; a possible D gene is TRBD1 (6 bases). The CDR3 contains 12 residues. CDR1 is SGHRS, CDR2 YFSETQ, per germline. V gave up 3 bases and J gave up 7 bases, with 10 bases separating them.

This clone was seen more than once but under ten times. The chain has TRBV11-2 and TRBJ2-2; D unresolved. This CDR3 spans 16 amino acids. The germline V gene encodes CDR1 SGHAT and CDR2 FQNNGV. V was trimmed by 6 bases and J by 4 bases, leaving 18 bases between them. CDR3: CASRLTGLRGTGELFF. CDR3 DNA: TGTGCCAGCAGATTGACTGGCCTACGTGGCACCGGGGAGCTGTTTTTT.

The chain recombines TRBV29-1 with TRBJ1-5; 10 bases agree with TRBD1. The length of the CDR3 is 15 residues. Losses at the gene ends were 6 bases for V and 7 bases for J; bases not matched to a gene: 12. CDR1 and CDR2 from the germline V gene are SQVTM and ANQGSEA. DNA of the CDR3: TGCAGCGTCTCAACCGGGACAGGGGAAGGGCAGCCCCAGCATTTT. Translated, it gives CSVSTGTGEGQPQHF.

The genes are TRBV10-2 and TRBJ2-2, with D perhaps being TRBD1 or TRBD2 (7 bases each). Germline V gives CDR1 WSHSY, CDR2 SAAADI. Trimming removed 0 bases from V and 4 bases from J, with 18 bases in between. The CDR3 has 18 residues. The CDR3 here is CASSESRGRGPSTGELFF. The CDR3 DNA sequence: TGCGCCAGCAGTGAGTCGAGGGGGCGGGGGCCAAGCACCGGGGAGCTGTTTTTT.

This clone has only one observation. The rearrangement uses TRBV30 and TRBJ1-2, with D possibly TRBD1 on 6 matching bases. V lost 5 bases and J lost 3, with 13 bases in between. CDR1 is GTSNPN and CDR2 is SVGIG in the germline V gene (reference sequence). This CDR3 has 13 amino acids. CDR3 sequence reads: CAWARDIYYGYTF. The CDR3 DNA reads TGTGCCTGGGCCCGGGACATTTACTATGGCTACACCTTC.

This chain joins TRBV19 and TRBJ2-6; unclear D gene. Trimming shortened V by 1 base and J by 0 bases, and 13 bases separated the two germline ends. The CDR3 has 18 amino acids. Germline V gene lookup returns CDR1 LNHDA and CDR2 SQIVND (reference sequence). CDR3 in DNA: TGTGCCAGTAGTATAGCTGCCCAGATTGTCTCTGGGGCCAACGTCCTGACTTTC. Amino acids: CASSIAAQIVSGANVLTF. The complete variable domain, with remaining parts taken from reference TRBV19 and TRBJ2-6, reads DGGITQSPKYLFRKEGQNVTLSCEQNLNHDAMYWYRQDPGQGLRLIYYSQIVNDFQKGDIAEGYSVSREKKESFPLTVTSAQKNPTAFYLCASSIAAQIVSGANVLTFGAGSRLTVL.

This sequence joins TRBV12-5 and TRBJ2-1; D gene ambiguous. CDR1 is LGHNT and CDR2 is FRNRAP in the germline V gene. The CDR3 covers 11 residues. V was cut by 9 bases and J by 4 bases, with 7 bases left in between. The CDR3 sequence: CASSDYNEQFF. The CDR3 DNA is TGTGCTAGCTCCGATTACAATGAGCAGTTCTTC. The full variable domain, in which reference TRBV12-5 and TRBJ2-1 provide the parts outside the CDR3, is DARVTQTPRHKVTEMGQEVTMRCQPILGHNTVFWYRQTMMQGLELLAYFRNRAPLDDSGMPKDRFSAEMPDATLATLKIQPSEPRDSAVYFCASSDYNEQFFGPGTRLTVL.

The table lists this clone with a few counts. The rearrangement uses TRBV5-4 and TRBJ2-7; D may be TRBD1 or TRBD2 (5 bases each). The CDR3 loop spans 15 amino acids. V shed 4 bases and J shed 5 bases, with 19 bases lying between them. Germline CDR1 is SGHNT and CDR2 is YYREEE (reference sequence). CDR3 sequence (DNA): TGTGCCAGCAGCCCCCCGGGTGTCAGGGACCACGAGCAGTACTTC. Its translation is CASSPPGVRDHEQYF.

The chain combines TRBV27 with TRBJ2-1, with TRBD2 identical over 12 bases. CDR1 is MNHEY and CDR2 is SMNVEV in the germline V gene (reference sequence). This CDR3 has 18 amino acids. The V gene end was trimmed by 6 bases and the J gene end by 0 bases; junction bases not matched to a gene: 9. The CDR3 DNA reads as TGTGCCAGCAGCCAAGGACTAGCGGGGAGCAGCTCCTACAATGAGCAGTTCTTC. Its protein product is CASSQGLAGSSSYNEQFF.

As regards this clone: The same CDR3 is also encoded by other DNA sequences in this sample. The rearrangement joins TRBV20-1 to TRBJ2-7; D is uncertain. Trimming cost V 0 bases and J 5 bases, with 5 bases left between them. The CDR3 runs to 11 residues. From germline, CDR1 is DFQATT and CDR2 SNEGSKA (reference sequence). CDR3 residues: CSARDADEQYF. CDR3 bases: TGCAGTGCTAGAGATGCCGACGAGCAGTACTTC.

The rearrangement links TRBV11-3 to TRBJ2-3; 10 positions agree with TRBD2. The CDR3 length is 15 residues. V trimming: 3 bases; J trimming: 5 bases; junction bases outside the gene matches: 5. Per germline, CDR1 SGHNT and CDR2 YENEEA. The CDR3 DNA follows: TGTGCCAGCAGCTTTTTAGCGGGAGGAGGAGATACGCAGTATTTT. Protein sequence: CASSFLAGGGDTQYF.